This TCR beta chain was obtained from a study of control samples from healthy donors and cancer patients. In germline, CDR1 is ENHRY, CDR2 SYGVKD. This CDR3 spans 14 amino acids. Trimming took 4 bases from V and 8 from J, leaving 17 bases between them. The protocol was immunoSEQ multiplex PCR, while the TCRdb copy is restricted to in-frame clones and leaves out a portion. The sample includes roughly 100,000 clones, about 89% of them seen just once. The clonotype originates from a man aged 30 to 45 in good health. Sequenced input: blood. J is TRBJ2-5 and V is TRBV10-3; no clear D. CDR3 region: CAISAQNTPETQYF. In DNA form, the CDR3 reads TGTGCCATCAGTGCACAGAATACCCCGGAAACCCAGTACTTC.